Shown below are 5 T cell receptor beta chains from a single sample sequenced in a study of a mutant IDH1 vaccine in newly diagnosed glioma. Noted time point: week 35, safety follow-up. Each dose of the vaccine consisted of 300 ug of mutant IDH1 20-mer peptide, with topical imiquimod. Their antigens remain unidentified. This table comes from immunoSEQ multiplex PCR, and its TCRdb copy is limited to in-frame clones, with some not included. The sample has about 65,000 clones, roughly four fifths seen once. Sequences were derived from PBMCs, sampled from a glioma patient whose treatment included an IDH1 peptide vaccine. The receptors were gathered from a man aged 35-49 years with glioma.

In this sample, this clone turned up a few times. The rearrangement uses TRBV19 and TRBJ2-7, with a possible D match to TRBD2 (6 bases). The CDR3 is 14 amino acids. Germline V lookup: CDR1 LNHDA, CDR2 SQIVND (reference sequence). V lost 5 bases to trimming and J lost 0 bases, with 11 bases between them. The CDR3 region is CASSDYSGSYEQYF. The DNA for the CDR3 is TGTGCCAGTAGTGACTATAGCGGCTCCTACGAGCAGTACTTC.

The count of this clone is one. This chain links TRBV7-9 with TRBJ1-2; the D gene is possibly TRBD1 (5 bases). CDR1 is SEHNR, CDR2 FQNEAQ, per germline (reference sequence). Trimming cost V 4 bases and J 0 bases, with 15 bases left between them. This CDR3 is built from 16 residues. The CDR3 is CASSWAGLRANYGYTF. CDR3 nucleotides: TGTGCCAGCAGCTGGGCGGGGCTGAGAGCTAACTATGGCTACACCTTC.

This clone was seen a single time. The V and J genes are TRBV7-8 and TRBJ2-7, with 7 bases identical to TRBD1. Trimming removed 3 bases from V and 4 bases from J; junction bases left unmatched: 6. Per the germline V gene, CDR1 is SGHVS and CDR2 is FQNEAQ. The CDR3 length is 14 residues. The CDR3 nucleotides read TGTGCCAGCAGCTTCGGGACAGCTTTTTACGAGCAGTACTTC. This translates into CASSFGTAFYEQYF.

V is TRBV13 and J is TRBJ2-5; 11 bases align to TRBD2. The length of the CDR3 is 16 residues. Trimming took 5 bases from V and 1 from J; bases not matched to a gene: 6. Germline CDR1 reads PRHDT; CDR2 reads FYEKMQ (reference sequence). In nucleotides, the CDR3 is TGTGCCAGCAGCATAAGACTAGCGGGGCGCCAAGAGACCCAGTACTTC. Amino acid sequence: CASSIRLAGRQETQYF.

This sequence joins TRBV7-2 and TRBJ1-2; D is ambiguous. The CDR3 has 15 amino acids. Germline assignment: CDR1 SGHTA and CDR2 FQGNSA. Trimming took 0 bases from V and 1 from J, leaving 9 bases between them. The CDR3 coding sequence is TGTGCCAGCAGCTTAGCGGAGCGCCTTAACTATGGCTACACCTTC. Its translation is CASSLAERLNYGYTF.